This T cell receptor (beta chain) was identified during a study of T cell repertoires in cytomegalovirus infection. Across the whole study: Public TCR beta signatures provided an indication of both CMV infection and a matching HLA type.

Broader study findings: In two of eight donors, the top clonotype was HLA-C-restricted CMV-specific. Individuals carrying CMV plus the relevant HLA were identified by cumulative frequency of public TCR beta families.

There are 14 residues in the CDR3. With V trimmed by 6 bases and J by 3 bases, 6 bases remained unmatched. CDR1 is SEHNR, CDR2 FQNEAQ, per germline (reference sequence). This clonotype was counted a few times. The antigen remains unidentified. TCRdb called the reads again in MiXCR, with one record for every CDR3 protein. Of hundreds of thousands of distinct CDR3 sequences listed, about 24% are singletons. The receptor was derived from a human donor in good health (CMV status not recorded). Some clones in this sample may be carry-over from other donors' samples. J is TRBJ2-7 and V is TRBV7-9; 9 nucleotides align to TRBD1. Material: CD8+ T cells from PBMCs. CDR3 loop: CASSPWDRDYEQYF. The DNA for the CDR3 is TGTGCCAGCAGTCCCTGGGACAGGGACTACGAGCAGTACTTC.